Below, 17 T cell receptor beta chains from the same sample are listed, as sequenced in a study of T cell repertoires in cytomegalovirus infection. TCRdb itself ran the reads through MiXCR, one entry per CDR3 protein. The sample yields about 920,000 distinct CDR3 sequences, roughly 31% seen once. These receptors are not linked to any known antigen. The material was cultured CD8+ T cells from PBMCs, obtained from culture after CMV antigen stimulation. All receptors derive from a human donor in good health (CMV status not recorded). Some clones in this sample may be carry-over from other donors' samples.

This clonotype has just a few counts. The rearrangement joins TRBV9 to TRBJ1-1, with D possibly matching TRBD1 (5 bases). The CDR3 extends over 19 amino acids. V lost 0 bases, J lost 1 base, and 22 bases lay in between. The germline gives CDR1 SGDLS, CDR2 YYNGEE. The CDR3 protein is CASSVEPDSSSRKNTEAFF. The CDR3 bases are TGTGCCAGCAGCGTAGAACCCGACAGTAGTTCGAGGAAGAACACTGAAGCTTTCTTT. Using reference TRBV9 and TRBJ1-1 for the parts outside the CDR3, the full variable domain is DSGVTQTPKHLITATGQRVTLRCSPRSGDLSVYWYQQSLDQGLQFLIQYYNGEERAKGNILERFSAQQFPDLHSELNLSSLELGDSALYFCASSVEPDSSSRKNTEAFFGQGTRLTVV.

The chain employs TRBV12-3 or TRBV12-4 and TRBJ1-3; D not resolved. CDR3 length equals 13 residues. V lost 3 bases to trimming and J lost 7 bases, with 10 bases between them. Written as DNA, the CDR3 is TGTGCCAGCAGTTTCCAAGCCGCGAACACCATATATTTT. Protein sequence: CASSFQAANTIYF.

The chain combines TRBV7-3 with TRBJ2-3; TRBD2 matches 7 bases. There are 17 residues in the CDR3. V lost 0 bases to trimming and J lost 2 bases; unmatched junction nucleotides: 8. Per germline, CDR1 SGHTA and CDR2 FQGTGA. The CDR3 DNA reads TGTGCCAGCAGCTTAACCGGTCCTAGCGGATACACAGATACGCAGTATTTT. The encoded protein is CASSLTGPSGYTDTQYF.

This clonotype was seen ten or more times. V gene TRBV27 combines with J gene TRBJ1-1, with TRBD1 matching over 9 bases. This CDR3 is 14 amino acids long. Germline lookup yields CDR1 MNHEY and CDR2 SMNVEV (reference sequence). V trimming: 5 bases; J trimming: 4 bases; junction bases outside the gene matches: 5. The CDR3, as DNA: TGTGCCAGCAGTATTACAGGGGGCGGCACTGAAGCTTTCTTT. Its protein is CASSITGGGTEAFF.

This clonotype occurred a few times. The gene calls are TRBV5-6 and TRBJ2-7, with TRBD1 matching over 8 bases. The V gene's germline CDR1 is SGHDT and CDR2 YYEEEE. CDR3 length equals 17 residues. V was clipped by 5 bases and J by 4 bases; unmatched bases: 17. The CDR3 DNA is TGTGCCAGCAGTCCCGGGACAGGAGAACCAACCGATTACGAGCAGTACGTC. This gives the protein CASSPGTGEPTDYEQYV.

The chain recombines TRBV9 with TRBJ1-5; 7 nucleotides agree with TRBD1. Germline trimming cut 4 bases from V and 6 bases from J; bases unmatched to any gene: 10. CDR1 and CDR2 from the germline V gene are SGDLS and YYNGEE. This CDR3 comprises 15 residues. The CDR3 is CASSRTGVPGQPQHF. The DNA for the CDR3 is TGTGCCAGCAGCCGGACAGGCGTCCCCGGTCAGCCCCAGCATTTT.

This chain connects TRBV27 to TRBJ1-1, with a tentative D call TRBD1 (6 bases). Germline CDR1 reads MNHEY; CDR2 reads SMNVEV (reference sequence). The V end was cut by 3 bases, the J end by 6 bases, with 14 bases between. The CDR3 sequence is 14 residues long. In DNA form, the CDR3 reads TGTGCCAGCAGTTTGGGGAGGGGGTTGTCTGAAGCTTTCTTT. Its translation: CASSLGRGLSEAFF.

This clonotype was recorded many times. The chain recombines TRBV7-2 with TRBJ2-4, with TRBD1 identical over 7 bases. V was clipped by 5 bases and J by 3 bases; unmatched bases: 4. Germline V gene sequence: CDR1 SGHTA, CDR2 FQGNSA. The CDR3 covers 14 residues. This chain's CDR3 is CASSTTGYKNIQYF. As DNA, the CDR3 is TGTGCCAGCAGCACGACAGGGTACAAAAACATTCAGTACTTC.

J is TRBJ2-1 and V is TRBV2; possibly TRBD2 for D (7 bases). The germline V and J ends were trimmed by 8 bases and 7 bases, with 12 bases remaining between them. The CDR3 is 12 amino acids. In germline, CDR1 is SNHLY, CDR2 FYNNEI. This CDR3 reads CASGGADNEQFF. The CDR3 region has the DNA TGTGCCAGCGGGGGGGCCGATAATGAGCAGTTCTTC. Drawing the rest from reference TRBV2 and TRBJ2-1, the complete variable domain is EPEVTQTPSHQVTQMGQEVILRCVPISNHLYFYWYRQILGQKVEFLVSFYNNEISEKSEIFDDQFSVERPDGSNFTLKIRSTKLEDSAMYFCASGGADNEQFFGPGTRLTVL.

There are a few counts of this clonotype. J is TRBJ2-1 and V is TRBV10-3; tentatively, D is TRBD1 or TRBD2 (6 bases each). CDR3 size: 16 residues. The V gene's germline CDR1 is ENHRY and CDR2 SYGVKD. The V end lost 3 bases, the J end lost 3 bases, and 15 bases lay between the germline ends. The CDR3 protein is CAISDWGAQVYNEQFF. For the CDR3, the DNA is TGTGCCATCAGTGACTGGGGGGCACAAGTCTACAATGAGCAGTTCTTC.

The V call is TRBV27, the J call TRBJ1-1; D is ambiguous. Looked up from germline, CDR1 is MNHEY and CDR2 is SMNVEV (reference sequence). The V end was cut by 5 bases, the J end by 1 base, with 11 bases between. CDR3 length: 14 residues. The CDR3 loop is CASSLHLGNTEAFF. DNA of the CDR3: TGTGCCAGCAGTCTCCATTTGGGGAACACTGAAGCTTTCTTT.

The chain has TRBV19 and TRBJ1-2; no definite D call. The CDR3 totals 15 residues. Germline V CDR1 and CDR2: LNHDA, SQIVND (reference sequence). V lost 5 bases and J 0 bases, leaving 13 bases between the germline ends. The CDR3 protein is CASSSDGLANYGYTF. CDR3 coding DNA: TGTGCCAGTAGTTCGGACGGGCTAGCTAACTATGGCTACACCTTC.

The chain couples TRBV27 to TRBJ2-2; no reliable D call. V dropped 8 bases and J dropped 1 base, with 17 bases sitting between them. The CDR3 is made up of 16 amino acids. In germline, CDR1 is MNHEY, CDR2 SMNVEV (reference sequence). The CDR3 nucleotides read TGTGCCAGCTACGGCGATTTCGAGCAGAACACCGGGGAGCTGTTTTTT. Its protein is CASYGDFEQNTGELFF.

This clonotype was seen more than once but under ten times. This chain joins TRBV10-3 and TRBJ2-3, with 7 bases lining up with TRBD2. The CDR3 loop spans 19 amino acids. Germline values: CDR1 ENHRY, CDR2 SYGVKD. V dropped 6 bases and J dropped 0; count of bases not matched to a gene: 18. CDR3 nucleotide sequence: TGTGCCATCAGACAATGGGCGGGGGACCAATTGGAAAGCACAGATACGCAGTATTTT. This gives the protein CAIRQWAGDQLESTDTQYF.

This chain links TRBV9 with TRBJ2-7, with TRBD1 matching over 7 bases. CDR1 is SGDLS, CDR2 YYNGEE, per germline. Losses at the gene ends were 3 bases for V and 3 bases for J; bases not matched to a gene: 3. The CDR3 has 13 amino acids. The chain's CDR3 is CASSAGGFYEQYF. DNA for the CDR3: TGTGCCAGCAGCGCAGGGGGTTTCTACGAGCAGTACTTC.

This clonotype was seen only a few times. The chain links TRBV13 to TRBJ1-2; D call uncertain. CDR1 is PRHDT, CDR2 FYEKMQ, per germline (reference sequence). CDR3 length equals 17 residues. Trimming left V 1 base short and J 0 bases short, with 15 bases between. CDR3 residues: CASSLASFGETNYGYTF. The CDR3 DNA follows: TGTGCCAGCAGCTTAGCCTCATTCGGGGAAACTAACTATGGCTACACCTTC. The complete variable domain, with remaining parts taken from reference TRBV13 and TRBJ1-2, reads AAGVIQSPRHLIKEKRETATLKCYPIPRHDTVYWYQQGPGQDPQFLISFYEKMQSDKGSIPDRFSAQQFSDYHSELNMSSLELGDSALYFCASSLASFGETNYGYTFGSGTRLTVV.

This clonotype was recorded at least ten times. This chain connects TRBV5-1 to TRBJ2-7; 7 bases line up with TRBD1. V shed 0 bases and J 6 bases; nucleotides not matched to a gene: 18. Per the germline V gene, CDR1 is SGHRS and CDR2 is YFSETQ. The CDR3 consists of 18 residues. The CDR3 DNA sequence: TGCGCCAGCAGCTTGGAGCCAGGGGGTGAGGTTTCCCTGGGCGAGCAGTACTTC. Protein sequence: CASSLEPGGEVSLGEQYF.